The 5 T cell receptor beta chains below all came from one sample that was sequenced in a study of shared clonotypes between healthy human individuals. The table came from immunoSEQ multiplex PCR; TCRdb's copy has only in-frame clones and leaves some out. The sample holds approximately 1,000,000 clones, 70% to 85% seen once. The source material was memory CD4+ T cells from PBMCs. Sample subset: CD45RA-negative fraction. The receptors derive from a man aged 18 to 30 in good health. Some clones in this sample may be carry-over from other donors' samples.

The chain links TRBV28 to TRBJ1-2; D uncertain. V lost 8 bases, J lost 4 bases, and 5 bases lay in between. The CDR3 totals 10 residues. CDR1 is MDHEN and CDR2 is SYDVKM in the germline V gene. Here the CDR3 DNA reads TGTGCCAGCGGATTCTATGGCTACACCTTC. Translation gives CASGFYGYTF.

Comments on this clone: The same CDR3 can be traced to other DNA sequences in this sample. The V and J genes are TRBV2 and TRBJ1-1; D may be TRBD1 (5 bases). CDR1 and CDR2 from the germline V gene are SNHLY and FYNNEI. Trimming left V 4 bases short and J 1 base short, with 13 bases between. CDR3 length: 15 residues. CDR3 nucleotides: TGTGCCAGCAGTGGACAGTTATTACAGAACACTGAAGCTTTCTTT. Encoded protein: CASSGQLLQNTEAFF.

The genes are TRBV19 and TRBJ2-3; D call uncertain. The CDR3 sequence is 13 residues long. Trimming removed 4 bases at V and 5 bases at J, with 10 bases between. Germline assignment: CDR1 LNHDA and CDR2 SQIVND (reference sequence). Written as DNA, the CDR3 is TGTGCCAGTAGTAGGTCAGCTTTAGATACGCAGTATTTT. Amino acids: CASSRSALDTQYF.

The table lists this clone with many counts. The chain joins TRBV7-3 to TRBJ2-7; D not resolved. V was trimmed by 4 bases and J by 7 bases, leaving 14 bases between them. The germline V gene encodes CDR1 SGHTA and CDR2 FQGTGA. The length of the CDR3 is 13 residues. This CDR3 is CASSSGPLGEQYF. The DNA for the CDR3 is TGTGCCAGCAGCTCCGGACCGCTCGGTGAGCAGTACTTC.

This chain links TRBV21-1 with TRBJ2-7; no check of the table's D call, TRBD1, against the DNA was made. TRBV21-1 is designated a pseudogene. The CDR3 totals 13 residues. This CDR3 reads CASNPTATYEQYF. The CDR3 nucleotides read TGTGCCAGCAACCCGACAGCCACCTACGAGCAGTACTTC.